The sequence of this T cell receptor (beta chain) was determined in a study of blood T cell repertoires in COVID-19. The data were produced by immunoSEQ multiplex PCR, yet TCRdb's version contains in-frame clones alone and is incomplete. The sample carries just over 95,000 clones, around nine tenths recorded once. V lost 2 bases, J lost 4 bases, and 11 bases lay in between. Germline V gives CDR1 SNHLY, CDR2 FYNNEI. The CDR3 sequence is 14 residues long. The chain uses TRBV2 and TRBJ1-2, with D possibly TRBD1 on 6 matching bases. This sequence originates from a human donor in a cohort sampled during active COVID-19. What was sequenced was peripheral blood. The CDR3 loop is CASSEFRGAYGYTF. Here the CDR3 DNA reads TGTGCCAGCAGTGAATTTCGGGGGGCCTATGGCTACACCTTC. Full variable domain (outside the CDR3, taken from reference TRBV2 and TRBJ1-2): EPEVTQTPSHQVTQMGQEVILRCVPISNHLYFYWYRQILGQKVEFLVSFYNNEISEKSEIFDDQFSVERPDGSNFTLKIRSTKLEDSAMYFCASSEFRGAYGYTFGSGTRLTVV.